The sequence of this T cell receptor (beta chain) was determined in a study of T cells in localized non-small cell lung cancer. The germline CDR1 and CDR2 sequences are SGHDT and YYEEEE. V was cut by 2 bases and J by 6 bases, with 3 bases left in between. The CDR3 is 12 residues long. Study findings and constraints: A single tumor region was sequenced, leaving heterogeneity possible. Highest T cell clonality was seen in uninvolved adjacent lung, surpassing that measured in tumor. Longer overall survival was associated with a higher density of T cells in the blood.

Some clones are missing from TCRdb's copy, which holds only in-frame ones; the method was immunoSEQ multiplex PCR. The data contain roughly 28,000 clones, roughly 86% of them seen just once; the ten biggest clones take up about 6.8%. About this clone: Its antigen is not known.

V and J are TRBV5-6 and TRBJ1-6; D unclear. The clonotype was recovered from a male donor aged 60 or over with stage I lung adenocarcinoma. The starting material was peripheral blood, obtained before any cancer treatment. CDR3 sequence reads: CASSLLNSPLHF. The CDR3 DNA reads TGTGCCAGCAGCTTACTTAATTCACCCCTCCACTTT.